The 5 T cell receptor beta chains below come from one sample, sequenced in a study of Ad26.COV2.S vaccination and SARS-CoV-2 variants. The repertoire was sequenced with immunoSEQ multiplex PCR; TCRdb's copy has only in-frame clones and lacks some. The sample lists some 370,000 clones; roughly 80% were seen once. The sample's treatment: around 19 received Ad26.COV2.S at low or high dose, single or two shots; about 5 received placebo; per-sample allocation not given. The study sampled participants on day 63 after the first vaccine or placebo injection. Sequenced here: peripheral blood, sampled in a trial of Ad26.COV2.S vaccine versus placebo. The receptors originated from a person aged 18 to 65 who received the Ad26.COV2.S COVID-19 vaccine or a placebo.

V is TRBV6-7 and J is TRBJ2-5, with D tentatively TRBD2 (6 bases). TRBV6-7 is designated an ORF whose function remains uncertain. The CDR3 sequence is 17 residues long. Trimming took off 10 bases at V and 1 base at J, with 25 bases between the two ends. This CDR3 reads CAITGVNGGRTQETQYF. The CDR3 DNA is TGTGCCATCACGGGGGTCAATGGAGGCAGGACCCAAGAGACCCAGTACTTC.

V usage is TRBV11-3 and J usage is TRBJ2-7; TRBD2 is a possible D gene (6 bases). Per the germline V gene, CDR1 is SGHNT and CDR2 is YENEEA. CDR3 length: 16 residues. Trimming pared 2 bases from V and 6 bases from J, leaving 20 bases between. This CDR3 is CASSLSFRGVPSEQYF. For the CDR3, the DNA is TGTGCCAGCAGCTTATCTTTCCGCGGGGTACCCTCCGAGCAGTACTTC.

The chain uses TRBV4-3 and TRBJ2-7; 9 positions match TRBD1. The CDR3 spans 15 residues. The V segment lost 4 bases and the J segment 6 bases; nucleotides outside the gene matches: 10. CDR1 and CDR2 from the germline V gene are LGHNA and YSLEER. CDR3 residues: CASSRTPGQGSEQYF. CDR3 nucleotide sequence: TGCGCCAGCAGCCGCACACCGGGACAGGGAAGCGAGCAGTACTTC.

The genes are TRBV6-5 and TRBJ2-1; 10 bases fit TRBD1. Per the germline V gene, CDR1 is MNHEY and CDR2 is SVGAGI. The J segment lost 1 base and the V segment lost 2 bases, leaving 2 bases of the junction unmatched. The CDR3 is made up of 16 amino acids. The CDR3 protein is CASSYQDRGSYNEQFF. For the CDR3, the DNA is TGTGCCAGCAGTTACCAGGACAGGGGGTCCTACAATGAGCAGTTCTTC.

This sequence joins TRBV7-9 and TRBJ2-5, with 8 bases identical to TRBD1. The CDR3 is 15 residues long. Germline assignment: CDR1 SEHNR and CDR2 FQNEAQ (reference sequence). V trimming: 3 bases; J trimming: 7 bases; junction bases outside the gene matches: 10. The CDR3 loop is CASSFPRQGSVTQYF. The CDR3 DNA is TGTGCCAGCAGCTTCCCCAGACAGGGGAGTGTGACCCAGTACTTC.